This T cell receptor beta chain was profiled in a study of shared clonotypes between healthy human individuals. The study enrolled healthy HIV-negative adults without recent acute infections or vaccinations as donors. For this clone: Its antigen is as yet unknown.

The CDR3 runs to 19 residues. Trimming cost V 4 bases and J 5 bases; bases outside gene matches: 14. CDR1 is WNHNN, CDR2 SYGVQD, per germline (reference sequence). Study results and caveats: Among non-shared clonotypes, generation probabilities were lower than among those shared by all four donors. A handful of donors showed sharing of approximately 5% of naive CD4 clonotypes.

Clones were sequenced by immunoSEQ multiplex PCR, and TCRdb holds only the in-frame ones, with some missing. This sample yields some 1.4 million clones, of which over 95% are seen a single time; approximately 1.1% belongs to the top ten. Sequenced input: naive CD4+ T cells sorted from blood. Subset of the sample: CD45RA+ positively selected. The receptor was derived from a man aged 25 to 40 in good health. The chain is built from TRBV10-1 and TRBJ2-2; 12 bases line up with TRBD2. CDR3 DNA: TGCGCCAGCAGTGTTTTCCAGGCGAAGCTAGCGGGAGGGACCGGGGAGCTGTTTTTT. Its protein product is CASSVFQAKLAGGTGELFF.